A selection of T cell receptor beta chains follows, all from one sample in a study of T cell changes during pregnancy in multiple sclerosis. Libraries were prepared by immunoSEQ multiplex PCR; TCRdb keeps only in-frame clonotypes and omits some of them. The sample consists of tens of thousands of clones, about 91% of them appearing once. This specimen was peripheral blood, taken after pregnancy. These receptors came from a female donor in good health, enrolled as a control in a pregnancy study. CDR3s include the opening cysteine and the closing phenylalanine or tryptophan. D genes are given only for firm matches. Not all rows give a size; the values are once, few, many and, for expanded clones, a class.

d_call: TRBD1; v_call: TRBV10-3; j_call: TRBJ1-2; clone_size: NA; cdr3_nt: TGTGCCATCAGAGCTAATCGCCGGGACAGGGAATGGGGCTACACCTTC; cdr3_aa: CAIRANRRDREWGYTF
d_call: NA; v_call: TRBV27; j_call: TRBJ2-5; clone_size: NA; cdr3_nt: TGTGCCAGCAGGAGGGAGACCCAGTACTTC; cdr3_aa: CASRRETQYF
d_call: NA; v_call: TRBV29-1; j_call: TRBJ1-1; clone_size: NA; cdr3_nt: TGCAGCGTTGAAGTGCAGGGGATAACTGAAGCTTTCTTT; cdr3_aa: CSVEVQGITEAFF
d_call: TRBD1; v_call: TRBV27; j_call: TRBJ2-2; clone_size: NA; cdr3_nt: TGTGCCAGCAGTGCGAAGACAGGGGCCGGGGAGCTGTTTTTT; cdr3_aa: CASSAKTGAGELFF
d_call: TRBD2; v_call: TRBV5-4; j_call: TRBJ2-5; clone_size: once; cdr3_nt: TGTGCCAGCAGCCCCGCGGGGGGAATCCAAGAGACCCAGTACTTC; cdr3_aa: CASSPAGGIQETQYF
d_call: TRBD1; v_call: TRBV9; j_call: TRBJ1-1; clone_size: NA; cdr3_nt: TGTGCCAGCTCGACAGGGAACAACTTTATGAACACTGAAGCTTTCTTT; cdr3_aa: CASSTGNNFMNTEAFF
d_call: NA; v_call: TRBV7-9; j_call: TRBJ1-1; clone_size: NA; cdr3_nt: TGTGCCAGCAGCTTAAAATCGTCGAACACTGAAGCTTTCTTT; cdr3_aa: CASSLKSSNTEAFF
d_call: TRBD1; v_call: TRBV19; j_call: TRBJ2-7; clone_size: NA; cdr3_nt: TGTGCCAGTAGTATCGACAGGGTAACGGGCGAGCAGTACTTC; cdr3_aa: CASSIDRVTGEQYF
d_call: TRBD1; v_call: TRBV6-1; j_call: TRBJ2-4; clone_size: NA; cdr3_nt: TGTGCCAGCAAAAGGACAGGGATAAACATTCAGTACTTC; cdr3_aa: CASKRTGINIQYF
d_call: TRBD1; v_call: TRBV25-1; j_call: TRBJ1-2; clone_size: NA; cdr3_nt: TGTGCCAGCAGTGAATATCGGGACAGGGGTACCTACACCTTC; cdr3_aa: CASSEYRDRGTYTF
d_call: NA; v_call: TRBV10-3; j_call: TRBJ2-7; clone_size: NA; cdr3_nt: TGTGCCATCAGTGAGTCGGGGGCGGGCGAGCAGTACTTC; cdr3_aa: CAISESGAGEQYF
d_call: NA; v_call: TRBV15; j_call: TRBJ1-2; clone_size: NA; cdr3_nt: TGTGCCACCAGCAGAGATCGCAGAACGAACTATGGCTACACCTTC; cdr3_aa: CATSRDRRTNYGYTF
d_call: NA; v_call: TRBV6-1; j_call: TRBJ2-7; clone_size: NA; cdr3_nt: TGTGCCAGCAACAATGAGGCATTTACCTACGAGCAGTACTTC; cdr3_aa: CASNNEAFTYEQYF
d_call: TRBD1; v_call: TRBV5-1; j_call: TRBJ2-3; clone_size: NA; cdr3_nt: TGCGCCAGCAGCCCAACTAGGGGACAGGGCACAGATACGCAGTATTTT; cdr3_aa: CASSPTRGQGTDTQYF
d_call: TRBD1; v_call: TRBV7-6; j_call: TRBJ1-2; clone_size: NA; cdr3_nt: TGTGCCAGCAGCTTAGCTGGGACAGGAAGTCCCTATGGCTACACCTTC; cdr3_aa: CASSLAGTGSPYGYTF
d_call: TRBD1; v_call: TRBV5-1; j_call: TRBJ2-7; clone_size: NA; cdr3_nt: TGCGCCAGCAGCCCGATGACAGGGCTAATCTCCTACGAGCAGTACTTC; cdr3_aa: CASSPMTGLISYEQYF
d_call: TRBD1; v_call: TRBV6-5; j_call: TRBJ2-2; clone_size: NA; cdr3_nt: TGTGCCAGCACCGACAGGGCCACCGGGGAGCTGTTTTTT; cdr3_aa: CASTDRATGELFF
d_call: TRBD2; v_call: TRBV5-6; j_call: TRBJ2-7; clone_size: NA; cdr3_nt: TGTGCCAGCAGTCGTAGCGGGGGGACCTACGAGCAGTACTTC; cdr3_aa: CASSRSGGTYEQYF
d_call: NA; v_call: TRBV6-6; j_call: TRBJ1-2; clone_size: NA; cdr3_nt: TGTGCCAGCAGTTACGGACTCGGCGAAGGCTACACCTTC; cdr3_aa: CASSYGLGEGYTF
d_call: NA; v_call: TRBV5-5; j_call: TRBJ2-7; clone_size: NA; cdr3_nt: TGTGCCAGCAGCTCCGAAGGGGGACCAGCCTACGAGCAGTACTTC; cdr3_aa: CASSSEGGPAYEQYF
d_call: TRBD2; v_call: TRBV7-2; j_call: TRBJ2-5; clone_size: NA; cdr3_nt: TGTGCCAGCAGCTTAATGCCTAGCGGGTATCAAGAGACCCAGTACTTC; cdr3_aa: CASSLMPSGYQETQYF
d_call: TRBD1; v_call: TRBV25-1; j_call: TRBJ1-5; clone_size: NA; cdr3_nt: TGTGCCAGCAGTCTAGGCGGACAGGGGGGTCAGCCCCAGCATTTT; cdr3_aa: CASSLGGQGGQPQHF
d_call: NA; v_call: TRBV13; j_call: TRBJ2-1; clone_size: once; cdr3_nt: TGTGCCAGCAGCTTAATGGCGGGGATTTACAATGAGCAGTTCTTC; cdr3_aa: CASSLMAGIYNEQFF
d_call: TRBD1; v_call: TRBV4-3; j_call: TRBJ2-3; clone_size: NA; cdr3_nt: TGCGCCAGCAGCCAAGTCTGGGGACGACAGGGCCCTTTCACAGATACGCAGTATTTT; cdr3_aa: CASSQVWGRQGPFTDTQYF
d_call: TRBD1; v_call: TRBV6-5; j_call: TRBJ1-2; clone_size: few; cdr3_nt: TGTGCCAGCATCCGACGTCCTACAGGGGGGGATGGCTACACCTTC; cdr3_aa: CASIRRPTGGDGYTF
d_call: TRBD1; v_call: TRBV4-3; j_call: TRBJ1-2; clone_size: NA; cdr3_nt: TGCGCCAGCAGCCAGGCAGGGGGCTCTGGCTACACCTTC; cdr3_aa: CASSQAGGSGYTF
d_call: NA; v_call: TRBV7-7; j_call: TRBJ1-4; clone_size: NA; cdr3_nt: TGTGCTAGCAGCCTTAGAGGTATCACTAATGAAAAACTGTTTTTT; cdr3_aa: CASSLRGITNEKLFF
d_call: NA; v_call: TRBV4-3; j_call: TRBJ1-1; clone_size: NA; cdr3_nt: TGCGCCAGCAGCCAAGTGGGGGGGAGCACTGAAGCTTTCTTT; cdr3_aa: CASSQVGGSTEAFF
d_call: TRBD2; v_call: TRBV5-1; j_call: TRBJ2-7; clone_size: NA; cdr3_nt: TGCGCCAGCAGCCTCCCGGGGGGCTACGAGCAGTACTTC; cdr3_aa: CASSLPGGYEQYF
d_call: TRBD1; v_call: TRBV19; j_call: TRBJ1-1; clone_size: NA; cdr3_nt: TGTGCCAGTAGTATGAAGGGGGCAAAGACTGAAGCTTTCTTT; cdr3_aa: CASSMKGAKTEAFF
d_call: TRBD2; v_call: TRBV27; j_call: TRBJ2-2; clone_size: NA; cdr3_nt: TGTGCCAGCAGTTTACAAGCGGGAGGCCCCGGGGAGCTGTTTTTT; cdr3_aa: CASSLQAGGPGELFF